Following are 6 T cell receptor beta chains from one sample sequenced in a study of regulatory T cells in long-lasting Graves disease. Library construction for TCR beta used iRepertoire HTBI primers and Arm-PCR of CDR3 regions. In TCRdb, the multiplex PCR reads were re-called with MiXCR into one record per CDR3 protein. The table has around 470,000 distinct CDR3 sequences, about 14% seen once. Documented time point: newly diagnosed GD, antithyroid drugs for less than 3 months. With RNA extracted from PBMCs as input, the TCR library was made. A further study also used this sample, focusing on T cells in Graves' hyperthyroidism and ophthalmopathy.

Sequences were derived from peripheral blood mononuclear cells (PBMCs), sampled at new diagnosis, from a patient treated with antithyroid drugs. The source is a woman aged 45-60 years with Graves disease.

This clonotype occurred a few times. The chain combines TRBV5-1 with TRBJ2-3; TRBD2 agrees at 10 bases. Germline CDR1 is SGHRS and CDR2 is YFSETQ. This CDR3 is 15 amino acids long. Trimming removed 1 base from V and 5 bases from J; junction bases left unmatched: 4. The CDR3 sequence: CASSLIEREGDTQYF. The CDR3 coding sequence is TGCGCCAGCAGCTTGATAGAGCGGGAGGGAGATACGCAGTATTTT.

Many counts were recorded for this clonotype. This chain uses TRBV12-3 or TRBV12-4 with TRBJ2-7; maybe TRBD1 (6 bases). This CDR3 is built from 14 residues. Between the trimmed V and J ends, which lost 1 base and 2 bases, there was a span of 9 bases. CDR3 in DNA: TGTGCCAGCAGTTTAGAGAAGGGGGCCTACGAGCAGTACTTC. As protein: CASSLEKGAYEQYF.

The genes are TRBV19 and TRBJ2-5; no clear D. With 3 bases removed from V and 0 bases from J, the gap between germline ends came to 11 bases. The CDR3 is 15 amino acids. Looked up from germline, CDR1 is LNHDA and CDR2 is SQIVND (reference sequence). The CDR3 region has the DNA TGTGCCAGTAGTATCAGTCTTTTGTACCAAGAGACCCAGTACTTC. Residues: CASSISLLYQETQYF.

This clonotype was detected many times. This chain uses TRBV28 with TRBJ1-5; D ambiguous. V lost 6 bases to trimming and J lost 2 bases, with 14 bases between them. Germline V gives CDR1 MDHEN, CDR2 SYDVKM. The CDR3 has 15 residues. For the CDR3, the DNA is TGTGCCAGCAGACTATTTAGAATAGGCAATCAGCCCCAGCATTTT. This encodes CASRLFRIGNQPQHF.

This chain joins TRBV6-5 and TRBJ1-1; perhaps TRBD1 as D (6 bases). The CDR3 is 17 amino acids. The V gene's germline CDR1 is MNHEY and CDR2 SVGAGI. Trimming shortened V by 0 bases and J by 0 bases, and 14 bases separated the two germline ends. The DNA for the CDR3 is TGTGCCAGCAGTTACTCGCGTCCGGGGGCGATGAACACTGAAGCTTTCTTT. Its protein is CASSYSRPGAMNTEAFF.

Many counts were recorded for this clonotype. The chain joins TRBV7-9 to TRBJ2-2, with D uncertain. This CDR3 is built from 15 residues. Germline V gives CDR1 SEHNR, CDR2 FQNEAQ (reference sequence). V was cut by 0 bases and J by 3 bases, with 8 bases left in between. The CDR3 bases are TGTGCCAGCAGCTTAGCGCTAATTTACACCGGGGAGCTGTTTTTT. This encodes CASSLALIYTGELFF.